Listed here are 21 T cell receptor beta chains from one sample, sequenced in a study of T cell responses to AZD1222 COVID-19 vaccine. The method was immunoSEQ multiplex PCR; TCRdb's version includes in-frame clones alone and lacks a portion of them. Of about 98,000 clones listed, about 88% are singletons. Sequenced material: peripheral blood, taken on day 0 of AZD1222 vaccination. The receptors stem from an adult in good health.

V is TRBV4-1 and J is TRBJ2-5; D is unclear. V lost 1 base and J 7 bases, leaving 13 bases between the germline ends. The germline gives CDR1 MGHRA, CDR2 YSYEKL. This CDR3 is 14 amino acids long. CDR3 DNA sequence: TGCGCCAGCAGCCAAGCCGCGCCCCGCCCGACCCAGTACTTC. Residues: CASSQAAPRPTQYF.

The chain employs TRBV29-1 and TRBJ2-5; tentatively, D is TRBD2 (6 bases). Trimming took off 4 bases at V and 3 bases at J, with 12 bases between the two ends. This CDR3 region has 13 residues. From germline, CDR1 is SQVTM and CDR2 ANQGSEA. The CDR3 DNA reads TGCAGCGTTGTACGGTCGGGGGAAGAGACCCAGTACTTC. It yields the protein CSVVRSGEETQYF.

CDR3: CASSHGQGLNTEAFF. The CDR3 DNA is TGCGCCAGCAGCCACGGACAGGGATTGAACACTGAAGCTTTCTTT. This chain connects TRBV5-1 to TRBJ1-1; 8 bases line up with TRBD1. Trimming cost V 4 bases and J 0 bases; bases outside gene matches: 5. Germline V gene lookup returns CDR1 SGHRS and CDR2 YFSETQ. The CDR3 sequence is 15 residues long.

This clone was detected once. V gene TRBV9 combines with J gene TRBJ1-1; D remains unclear. The V and J ends lost 1 base and 4 bases respectively, with 14 bases between them. Germline CDR1 is SGDLS and CDR2 is YYNGEE. The length of the CDR3 is 15 residues. CDR3 DNA sequence: TGTGCCAGCAGCGTATTCCCGGATTCGGGCACTGAAGCTTTCTTT. Protein: CASSVFPDSGTEAFF.

This rearrangement joins TRBV27 to TRBJ2-7; no clear D gene. V was cut by 1 base and J by 5 bases, with 6 bases left in between. The V gene's germline CDR1 is MNHEY and CDR2 SMNVEV (reference sequence). The CDR3 consists of 12 residues. CDR3 DNA sequence: TGTGCCAGCAGTTTATTGAGCGACGAGCAGTACTTC. Protein: CASSLLSDEQYF.

This sequence joins TRBV7-8 and TRBJ2-1; 8 bases are shared with TRBD1. The CDR3 runs to 17 residues. Germline V gives CDR1 SGHVS, CDR2 FQNEAQ. Trimming at V came to 2 bases and at J to 5 bases, leaving 11 bases not matched to a gene. The CDR3 coding sequence is TGTGCCAGCAGCTTATCCCCGGGACAGGCGCCTCACAATGAGCAGTTCTTC. Encoded protein: CASSLSPGQAPHNEQFF.

The sample holds a few counts of this clone. This rearrangement joins TRBV29-1 to TRBJ1-4; D uncertain. This CDR3 has 12 residues. The V end was cut by 3 bases, the J end by 10 bases, with 12 bases between. The V gene's germline CDR1 is SQVTM and CDR2 ANQGSEA. The CDR3: CSVEAGDGKLFF. CDR3 DNA: TGCAGCGTTGAGGCCGGCGACGGAAAACTGTTTTTT.

This rearrangement joins TRBV2 to TRBJ2-7, with 8 bases that match TRBD2. The CDR3 contains 14 residues. V dropped 6 bases and J dropped 0; count of bases not matched to a gene: 4. Germline V gene lookup returns CDR1 SNHLY and CDR2 FYNNEI. The CDR3: CASRDGTSSYEQYF. The CDR3 DNA reads as TGTGCCAGCAGGGATGGGACTAGCTCCTACGAGCAGTACTTC.

This clone was seen just once. The V and J genes are TRBV19 and TRBJ1-5; 10 nucleotides agree with TRBD1. CDR3 length: 15 residues. Per germline, CDR1 LNHDA and CDR2 SQIVND (reference sequence). The trim removed 3 bases at V and 2 bases at J, leaving 1 base unmatched. CDR3 sequence reads: CASSIGTGGNQPQHF. In DNA form, the CDR3 reads TGTGCCAGTAGTATCGGGACAGGGGGCAATCAGCCCCAGCATTTT.

The chain couples TRBV9 to TRBJ2-3; 9 bases are a match to TRBD1. Germline V gene data show CDR1 as SGDLS and CDR2 as YYNGEE. V shed 5 bases and J 3 bases; nucleotides not matched to a gene: 4. This CDR3 spans 14 amino acids. CDR3 bases: TGTGCCAGCAGTAACAGGGGGCGGACAGATACGCAGTATTTT. It is translated as CASSNRGRTDTQYF.

The rearrangement uses TRBV5-5 and TRBJ2-6, with D unresolved. The CDR3 length is 17 residues. V gave up 0 bases and J gave up 2 bases, with 12 bases separating them. The germline CDR1 and CDR2 sequences are SGHKS and YYEKEE (reference sequence). The CDR3 nucleotides read TGTGCCAGCAGCTTGGTTGCATCCAACACTGGGGCCAACGTCCTGACTTTC. Amino acids: CASSLVASNTGANVLTF.

V and J are TRBV30 and TRBJ2-1, with a tentative D call TRBD2 (9 bases). This CDR3 spans 19 amino acids. The germline gives CDR1 GTSNPN, CDR2 SVGIG (reference sequence). V was cut by 5 bases and J by 12 bases, with 38 bases left in between. CDR3 residues: CAWGRGQVLSTSGPARQFF. The CDR3 nucleotides read TGTGCCTGGGGGAGGGGACAGGTCTTGTCGACTAGCGGCCCCGCCAGGCAGTTCTTC. Complete variable domain (other parts from reference TRBV30 and TRBJ2-1): SQTIHQWPATLVQPVGSPLSLECTVEGTSNPNLYWYRQAAGRGLQLLFYSVGIGQISSEVPQNLSASRPQDRQFILSSKKLLLSDSGFYLCAWGRGQVLSTSGPARQFFGPGTRLTVL.

The genes are TRBV5-6 and TRBJ2-7; D may be TRBD1 (6 bases). CDR3 length: 13 amino acids. Per the germline V gene, CDR1 is SGHDT and CDR2 is YYEEEE. The ends were cut back, 2 bases at V and 2 bases at J, with 8 bases in the middle. This CDR3 is CASSLQGAYEQYF. DNA for the CDR3: TGTGCCAGCAGCTTACAGGGAGCCTACGAGCAGTACTTC. Full variable domain (outside the CDR3, taken from reference TRBV5-6 and TRBJ2-7): DAGVTQSPTHLIKTRGQQVTLRCSPKSGHDTVSWYQQALGQGPQFIFQYYEEEERQRGNFPDRFSGHQFPNYSSELNVNALLLGDSALYLCASSLQGAYEQYFGPGTRLTVT.

The chain employs TRBV29-1 and TRBJ1-1; D unclear. Germline CDR1 is SQVTM and CDR2 is ANQGSEA. Trimming took 7 bases from V and 1 from J, leaving 7 bases between them. This CDR3 has 11 amino acids. The CDR3 region is CSARENTEAFF. CDR3 nucleotides: TGCAGCGCGAGGGAGAACACTGAAGCTTTCTTT.

The chain links TRBV6-5 to TRBJ2-7; TRBD1 agrees at 10 bases. The CDR3 spans 14 residues. Trimming cost V 8 bases and J 3 bases; bases outside gene matches: 7. Germline lookup yields CDR1 MNHEY and CDR2 SVGAGI. CDR3 in amino acids: CASGGTGEGYEQYF. The DNA of the CDR3 is TGTGCCAGCGGGGGGACAGGGGAGGGCTACGAGCAGTACTTC.

The CDR3 nucleotides are TGTGCCAGCACCCTTCCCCCAGCGCAGGTCTATGGCTACACCTTC. This codes for CASTLPPAQVYGYTF. The chain joins TRBV28 to TRBJ1-2; D ambiguous. V lost 7 bases and J 4 bases, leaving 19 bases between the germline ends. The V gene's germline CDR1 is MDHEN and CDR2 SYDVKM. The CDR3 contains 15 residues.

The rearrangement uses TRBV5-4 and TRBJ2-1; D might be TRBD1 or TRBD2, each matching 6 bases. CDR1 SGHNT and CDR2 YYREEE come from the germline V gene (reference sequence). This CDR3 is 17 amino acids long. V lost 4 bases and J lost 0, with 17 bases in between. DNA of the CDR3: TGTGCCAGCAGCATGGGGGGCCAGGGCAGCTCCTACAATGAGCAGTTCTTC. The encoded protein is CASSMGGQGSSYNEQFF.

This clone was seen just once. In nucleotides, the CDR3 is TGTGCCAGCAGCCAAGAGTTCAGGGTTGGAGAAAAACTGTTTTTT. The encoded protein is CASSQEFRVGEKLFF. The rearrangement joins TRBV14 to TRBJ1-4; possibly TRBD1 for D (5 bases). Per the germline V gene, CDR1 is SGHDN and CDR2 is FVKESK. Deletions cut 0 bases from V and 8 bases from J, with 13 bases between. The CDR3 contains 15 residues.

This sequence joins TRBV5-1 and TRBJ2-3; D is possibly TRBD2 (7 bases). Germline V gene data show CDR1 as SGHRS and CDR2 as YFSETQ. Trimming removed 4 bases from V and 2 bases from J, with 17 bases in between. The CDR3 spans 16 residues. The CDR3 sequence: CASSPDGRGHTDTQYF. The CDR3 region has the DNA TGCGCCAGCAGCCCTGACGGGCGGGGGCACACAGATACGCAGTATTTT.

The J gene is TRBJ2-2, the V gene TRBV5-1, with D possibly being TRBD2 (5 bases). Per germline, CDR1 SGHRS and CDR2 YFSETQ. Trimming removed 1 base from V and 3 bases from J, with 16 bases in between. The CDR3 has 17 amino acids. This CDR3 reads CASSLSAGLHDTGELFF. CDR3 in DNA: TGCGCCAGCAGCTTGTCGGCGGGCCTCCACGACACCGGGGAGCTGTTTTTT.

In its sample, this clone was seen once. The chain combines TRBV4-2 with TRBJ1-1, with 7 bases that match TRBD1. The CDR3 is 17 residues long. Germline CDR1 and CDR2: LGHNA and YNFKEQ. V shed 4 bases and J 2 bases; nucleotides not matched to a gene: 13. The CDR3 coding sequence is TGTGCCAGCAGCCCTCGGGAGGGGGCGGATTTAAACACTGAAGCTTTCTTT. This sequence encodes CASSPREGADLNTEAFF.